This TCR beta chain comes out of a study of blood T cells in healthy people across ages. The CDR3 has 15 residues. Trimming at V came to 5 bases and at J to 7 bases, leaving 6 bases not matched to a gene. Germline lookup yields CDR1 MDHEN and CDR2 SYDVKM. A second PCR of roughly 7 to 11 cycles used a sample-barcoded 5' primer and a J-beta primer mix. The authors tagged each cDNA molecule using a template-switch adaptor with 12 random nucleotides. TCRdb re-called the 5' RACE reads through MiXCR, storing one row per CDR3 protein. Here the sample spans 780,000 or so distinct CDR3 sequences, about 25% being singletons. Separately, the same data were catalogued under a study of T cells of mothers and their children.

This receptor was taken from a boy between 5 and 17 years old in good health. The V gene is TRBV28, the J gene TRBJ1-6; TRBD1 agrees at 9 bases. Input material: blood. CDR3 nucleotide sequence: TGTGCCAGCAGTGCCCCGGGACAGGGAAATTCACCCCTCCACTTT. Protein product: CASSAPGQGNSPLHF.